The rows below give T cell receptor beta chains drawn from one sample of a study of long-term antiretroviral therapy in people with HIV. Here immunoSEQ multiplex PCR was the method, and the copy in TCRdb shows in-frame clones only, minus some. The sample holds more than 20,000 clones, roughly 90% seen once. Source: unsorted PBMCs, taken 1.8 years before starting antiretroviral therapy. The receptors originated from a man aged 50 or older with HIV. The CDR3 runs from the conserved cysteine through the conserved F or W. The order of the fields is clone size, V gene, J gene, D gene, CDR3 DNA, CDR3 protein. A D gene is named only where the DNA matches it firmly. Clone size, where shown, is once, few, many, or a class for clones that have expanded.

large	TRBV11-2	TRBJ2-2	TRBD2	TGTGCCAGCAGCTTAGCTCCGGGACTAGTACTCACCGGGGAGCTGTTTTTT	CASSLAPGLVLTGELFF
once	TRBV30	TRBJ2-3	NA	TGTGCCTGGGCCCCTGGCGGGTCCAGCACAGATACGCAGTATTTT	CAWAPGGSSTDTQYF
NA	TRBV28	TRBJ2-5	NA	TGTGCCAGCAGCCCCAGGGGCGGGGAGACCCAGTACTTC	CASSPRGGETQYF
NA	TRBV6-6	TRBJ2-7	NA	TGTGCCAGCAGTTACAGCCAGAACTCCTACGAGCAGTACTTC	CASSYSQNSYEQYF
few	TRBV28	TRBJ1-5	NA	TGTGCCAGCAGGCCTACAGGACACCAGCCCCAGCATTTT	CASRPTGHQPQHF
NA	TRBV10-3	TRBJ1-4	TRBD1	TGTGCCACCGCCCGGACAGGGCCAACTAATGAAAAACTGTTTTTT	CATARTGPTNEKLFF
once	TRBV13	TRBJ2-7	TRBD2	TGTGCCAGCAGCTTAGGAGAACTTGGGACTAGCGGGAAGTACGAGCAGTACTTC	CASSLGELGTSGKYEQYF
NA	TRBV10-3	TRBJ1-3	TRBD1	TGTGCCATCAGTGAGTCGTACTCAGGGGGCGGAAACACCATATATTTT	CAISESYSGGGNTIYF
NA	TRBV19	TRBJ1-2	NA	TGTGCCAGTAGTATAGTTGCTGCAGGGACTAACTATGGCTACACCTTC	CASSIVAAGTNYGYTF
NA	TRBV4-3	TRBJ1-6	NA	TGCGCCAGCAGCCAAGCCCTGGGTATGGGTAATTCACCCCTCCACTTT	CASSQALGMGNSPLHF